A single sample is the source of the 8 T cell receptor beta chains below, sequenced in a study of T cells in Graves' hyperthyroidism and ophthalmopathy. The TCR beta CDR3 regions underwent amplification using RNA transcripts as the source. The primer set for the first-round RT-PCR of the TCR CDR3 was HTBI. TCRdb independently ran MiXCR on the multiplex PCR reads; one entry per CDR3 protein. Of roughly 500,000 distinct CDR3 sequences in the sample, around a quarter were seen once. Sequencing input: blood. The source of these receptors is a woman aged 25 to 39 with Graves' ophthalmopathy.

This clonotype was seen only a few times. This may be a read error: a much more frequent sequence differs by one nucleotide. The chain employs TRBV20-1 and TRBJ1-2, with 9 bases fitting TRBD1. The trim removed 1 base at V and 8 bases at J, leaving 11 bases unmatched. Per germline, CDR1 DFQATT and CDR2 SNEGSKA (reference sequence). The CDR3 runs 15 residues. The CDR3: CSARVPGQGNEGYTF. The CDR3 nucleotides read TGCAGTGCTAGAGTCCCCGGACAGGGGAATGAGGGCTACACCTTC.

This clonotype was seen many times. This chain connects TRBV5-5 to TRBJ2-5; maybe TRBD1 (6 bases). Germline V gives CDR1 SGHKS, CDR2 YYEKEE (reference sequence). V was trimmed by 4 bases and J by 4 bases, leaving 14 bases between them. This CDR3 is 14 amino acids long. The CDR3 sequence: CASSLGAGVETQYF. The CDR3 DNA reads as TGTGCCAGCAGCCTCGGGGCAGGGGTAGAGACCCAGTACTTC.

Details on this clonotype: This may be a read error, as it is one base from a much larger clone. The rearrangement joins TRBV12-3 or TRBV12-4 to TRBJ1-2; TRBD1 is a possible D gene (5 bases). The V end lost 6 bases, the J end lost 6 bases, and 17 bases lay between the germline ends. The CDR3 is 14 residues long. The CDR3 DNA follows: TGTGCCAGCAGCCGGGGGGGAACGTCCAATGGCTACACCTTC. Its translation is CASSRGGTSNGYTF.

The sample holds many counts of this clonotype. The V gene is TRBV6-1, the J gene TRBJ2-7; no definite D call. CDR1 and CDR2 (germline): MNHNS, SASEGT. This CDR3 region has 15 residues. V lost 0 bases to trimming and J lost 0 bases, with 9 bases between them. The CDR3 DNA follows: TGTGCCAGCAGTGAAGCGCTGCAGAGCTCCTACGAGCAGTACTTC. As protein: CASSEALQSSYEQYF.

V is TRBV6-1 and J is TRBJ2-5, with a tentative D call TRBD1 (6 bases). CDR1 and CDR2 from the germline V gene are MNHNS and SASEGT. V was shortened by 7 bases and J by 2 bases, with 8 bases between the two germline ends. The CDR3 totals 12 residues. The CDR3 reads CASNGQQETQYF. CDR3 in DNA: TGTGCCAGCAATGGACAGCAAGAGACCCAGTACTTC.

This clonotype was counted at least ten times. This chain uses TRBV6-5 with TRBJ1-5, with 8 bases that match TRBD1. This CDR3 is built from 14 residues. With 0 bases clipped from V and 5 bases from J, the junction kept 0 bases outside the gene matches. The germline CDR1 and CDR2 sequences are MNHEY and SVGAGI. The CDR3 sequence: CASSYSDRDQPQHF. Here the CDR3 DNA reads TGTGCCAGCAGTTACTCGGACAGGGATCAGCCCCAGCATTTT.

This clonotype was detected once. The V gene is TRBV28, the J gene TRBJ2-5; the match to TRBD2 covers 13 bases. V shed 5 bases and J 1 base; nucleotides not matched to a gene: 4. The germline V gene has CDR1 MDHEN and CDR2 SYDVKM. The CDR3 is 16 amino acids. This CDR3 is CASSGLAGVLQETQYF. CDR3 DNA sequence: TGTGCCAGCAGTGGACTAGCGGGGGTACTCCAAGAGACCCAGTACTTC.

V usage is TRBV6-2 or TRBV6-3 and J usage is TRBJ1-5; possibly TRBD1 for D (5 bases). Between the trimmed V and J ends, which lost 6 bases and 5 bases, there was a span of 17 bases. The CDR3 has 15 residues. Germline CDR1 and CDR2: MNHEY and SVGEGT. This CDR3 reads CASRNRGGEYQPQHF. The DNA of the CDR3 is TGTGCCAGCAGGAATAGAGGAGGGGAGTATCAGCCCCAGCATTTT.